One T cell receptor beta chain is described in this entry. The PCR was carried out with 60 Vbeta primers and 13 Jbeta primers. Measured with immunoSEQ multiplex PCR; TCRdb has only the in-frame clones, and not every one. The table shows 40,000 or so clones, with 76% occurring only once. The data were taken from a study of cytomegalovirus exposure and HLA in healthy donors. The junction had 4 bases not matched to a gene; V was cut back by 3 bases and J by 6 bases. Germline V gives CDR1 KGHSH, CDR2 LQKENI. The CDR3 has 14 residues. The sample taken for sequencing was PBMCs. This TCR was recovered from a woman aged 25 to 39 in good health and CMV-seropositive. The chain recombines TRBV18 with TRBJ2-7, with 11 bases aligning to TRBD2. The CDR3 DNA sequence: TGTGCCAGCTCACCTAAGACTAGCGGGGCCGAGCAGTACTTC. This gives the protein CASSPKTSGAEQYF.